This T cell receptor (beta chain) emerged from a study of blood T cell repertoires in COVID-19. Study information: Spain, Italy and the United States supplied samples that represented acute and convalescent COVID-19. In each case, the material was cDNA or gDNA derived from T cells, B-cell-depleted T cells, or PBMCs.

The authors' processing: Nucleated cell counts were estimated from reference gene primer amplification. TCRdb's copy holds only in-frame clones and misses some; the assay was immunoSEQ multiplex PCR. D and trimming were read from the DNA, whereas the V and J calls and clone size are those reported in that table. The table records around 140,000 clones, around nine tenths of them present only once. The CDR3 extends over 15 amino acids. Looked up from germline, CDR1 is SGHTA and CDR2 is FQGNSA. The V gene lost 1 base and the J gene lost 5 bases, with 13 bases spanning the gap. Recruited during active infection, patients (from Seattle) were subsequently followed longitudinally. This clone was counted once.

The receptor was isolated from a woman in her 70s with COVID-19, enrolled during active disease. The rearrangement uses TRBV7-2 and TRBJ2-3; perhaps TRBD2 as D (7 bases). The sample comprised peripheral blood. CDR3 region: CASSLDGGLGDTQYF. The CDR3 DNA is TGTGCCAGCAGCTTAGACGGGGGGCTGGGAGATACGCAGTATTTT.